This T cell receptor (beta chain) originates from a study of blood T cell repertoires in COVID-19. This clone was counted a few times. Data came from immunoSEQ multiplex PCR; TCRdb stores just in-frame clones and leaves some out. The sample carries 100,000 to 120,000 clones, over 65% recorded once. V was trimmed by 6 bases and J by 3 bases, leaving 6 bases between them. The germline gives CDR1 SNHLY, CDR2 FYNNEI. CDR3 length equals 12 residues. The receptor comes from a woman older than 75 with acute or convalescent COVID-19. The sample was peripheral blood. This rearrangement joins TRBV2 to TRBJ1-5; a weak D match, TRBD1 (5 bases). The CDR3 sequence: CASRGDNQPQHF. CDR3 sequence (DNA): TGTGCCAGCAGAGGGGACAATCAGCCCCAGCATTTT.